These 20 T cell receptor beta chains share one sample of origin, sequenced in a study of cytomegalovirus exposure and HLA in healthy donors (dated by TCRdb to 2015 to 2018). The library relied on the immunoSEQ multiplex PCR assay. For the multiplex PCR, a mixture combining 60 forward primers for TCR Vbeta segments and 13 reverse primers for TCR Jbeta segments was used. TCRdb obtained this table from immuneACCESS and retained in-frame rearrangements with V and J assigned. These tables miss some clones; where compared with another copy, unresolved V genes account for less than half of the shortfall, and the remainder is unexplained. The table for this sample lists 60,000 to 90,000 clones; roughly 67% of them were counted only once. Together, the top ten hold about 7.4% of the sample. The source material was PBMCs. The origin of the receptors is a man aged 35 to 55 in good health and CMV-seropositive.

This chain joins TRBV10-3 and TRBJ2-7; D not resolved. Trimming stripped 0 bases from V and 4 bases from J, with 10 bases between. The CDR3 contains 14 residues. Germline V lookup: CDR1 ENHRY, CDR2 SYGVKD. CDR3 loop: CAISESAVPYEQYF. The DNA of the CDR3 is TGTGCCATCAGTGAGTCAGCTGTACCGTACGAGCAGTACTTC.

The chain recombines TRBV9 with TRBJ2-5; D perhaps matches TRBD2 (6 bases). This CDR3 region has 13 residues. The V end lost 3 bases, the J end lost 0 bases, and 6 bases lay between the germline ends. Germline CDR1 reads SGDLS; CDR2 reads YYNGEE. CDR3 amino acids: CASSASDQETQYF. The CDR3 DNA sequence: TGTGCCAGCAGCGCTAGCGACCAAGAGACCCAGTACTTC.

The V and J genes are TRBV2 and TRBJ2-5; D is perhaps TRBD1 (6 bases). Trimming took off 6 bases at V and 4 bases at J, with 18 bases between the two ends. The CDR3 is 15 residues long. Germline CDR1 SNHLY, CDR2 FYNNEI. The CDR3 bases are TGTGCCAGCAGGAAAGGGGGTACCACCCTAGAGACCCAGTACTTC. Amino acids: CASRKGGTTLETQYF.

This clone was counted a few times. The CDR3 region is CAVGQGEKNIQYF. For the CDR3, the DNA is TGTGCCGTAGGACAGGGGGAGAAAAACATTCAGTACTTC. V usage is TRBV19 and J usage is TRBJ2-4; TRBD1 matches 10 bases. The CDR3 spans 13 residues. V gave up 11 bases and J gave up 4 bases; unmatched junction bases: 5. Germline CDR1 LNHDA, CDR2 SQIVND (reference sequence).

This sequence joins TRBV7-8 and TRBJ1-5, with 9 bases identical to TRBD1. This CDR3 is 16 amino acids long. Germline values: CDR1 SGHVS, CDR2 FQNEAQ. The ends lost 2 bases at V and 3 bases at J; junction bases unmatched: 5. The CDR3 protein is CASSLRTGVFNQPQHF. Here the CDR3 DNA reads TGTGCCAGCAGCTTACGGACAGGGGTATTCAATCAGCCCCAGCATTTT.

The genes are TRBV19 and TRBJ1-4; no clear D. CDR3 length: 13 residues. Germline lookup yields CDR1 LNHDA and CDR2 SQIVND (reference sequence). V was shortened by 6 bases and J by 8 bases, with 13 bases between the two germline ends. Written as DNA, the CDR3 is TGTGCCAGTAGCGGGAGGTTTGGGGAAAAACTGTTTTTT. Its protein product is CASSGRFGEKLFF.

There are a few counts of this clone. The CDR3 sequence is CSVGATTNEKLFF. DNA of the CDR3: TGCAGCGTTGGTGCGACAACTAATGAAAAACTGTTTTTT. The chain joins TRBV29-1 to TRBJ1-4; D is ambiguous. This CDR3 region has 13 residues. From germline, CDR1 is SQVTM and CDR2 ANQGSEA. V gave up 4 bases and J gave up 0 bases, with 6 bases separating them.

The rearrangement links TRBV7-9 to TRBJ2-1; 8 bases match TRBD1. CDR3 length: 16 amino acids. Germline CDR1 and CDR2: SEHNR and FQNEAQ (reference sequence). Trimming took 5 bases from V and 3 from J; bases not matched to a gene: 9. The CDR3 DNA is TGTGCCAGCAGCCCAGGGACAGGAAACTACTACAATGAGCAGTTCTTC. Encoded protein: CASSPGTGNYYNEQFF. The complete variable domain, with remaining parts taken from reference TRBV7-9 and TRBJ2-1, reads DTGVSQNPRHKITKRGQNVTFRCDPISEHNRLYWYRQTLGQGPEFLTYFQNEAQLEKSRLLSDRFSAERPKGSFSTLEIQRTEQGDSAMYLCASSPGTGNYYNEQFFGPGTRLTVL.

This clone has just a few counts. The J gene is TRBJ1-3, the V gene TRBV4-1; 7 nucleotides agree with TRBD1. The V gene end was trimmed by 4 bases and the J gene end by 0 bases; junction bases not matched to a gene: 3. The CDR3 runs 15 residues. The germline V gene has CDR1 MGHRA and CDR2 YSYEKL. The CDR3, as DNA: TGCGCCAGCAGCCCCGGGACAGACTCTGGAAACACCATATATTTT. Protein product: CASSPGTDSGNTIYF.

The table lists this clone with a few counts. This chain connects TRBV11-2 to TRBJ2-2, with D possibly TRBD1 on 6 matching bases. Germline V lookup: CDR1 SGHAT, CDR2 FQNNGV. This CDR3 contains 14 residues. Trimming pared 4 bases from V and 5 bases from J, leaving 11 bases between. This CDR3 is CASSSLRGTGELFF. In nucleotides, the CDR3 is TGTGCCAGCAGCTCATTGAGGGGGACCGGGGAGCTGTTTTTT. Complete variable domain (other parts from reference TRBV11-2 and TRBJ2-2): EAGVAQSPRYKIIEKRQSVAFWCNPISGHATLYWYQQILGQGPKLLIQFQNNGVVDDSQLPKDRFSAERLKGVDSTLKIQPAKLEDSAVYLCASSSLRGTGELFFGEGSRLTVL.

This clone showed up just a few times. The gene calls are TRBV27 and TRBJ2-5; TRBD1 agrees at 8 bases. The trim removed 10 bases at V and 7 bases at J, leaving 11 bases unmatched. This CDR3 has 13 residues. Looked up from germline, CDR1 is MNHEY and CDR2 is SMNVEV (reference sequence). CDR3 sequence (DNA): TGTGCCACCAGACAGGGGCCGGGCGGGACCCAGTACTTC. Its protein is CATRQGPGGTQYF.

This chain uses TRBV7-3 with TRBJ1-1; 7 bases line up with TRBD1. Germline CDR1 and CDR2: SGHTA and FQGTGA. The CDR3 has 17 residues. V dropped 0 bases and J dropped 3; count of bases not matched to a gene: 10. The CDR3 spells CASSLTPLGDSYTEAFF. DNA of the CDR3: TGTGCCAGCAGCTTAACCCCCCTGGGGGACAGTTACACTGAAGCTTTCTTT.

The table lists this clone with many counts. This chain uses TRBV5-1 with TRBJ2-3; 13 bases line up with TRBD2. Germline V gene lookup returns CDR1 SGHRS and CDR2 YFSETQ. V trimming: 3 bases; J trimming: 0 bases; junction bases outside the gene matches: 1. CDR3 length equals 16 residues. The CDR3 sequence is CASSWGLAGSTDTQYF. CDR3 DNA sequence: TGCGCCAGCAGCTGGGGACTAGCGGGGAGCACAGATACGCAGTATTTT.

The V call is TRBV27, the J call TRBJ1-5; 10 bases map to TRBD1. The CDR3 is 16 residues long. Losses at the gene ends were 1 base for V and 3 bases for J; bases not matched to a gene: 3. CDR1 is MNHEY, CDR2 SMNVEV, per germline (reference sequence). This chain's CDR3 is CASSLLGQGLNQPQHF. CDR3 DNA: TGTGCCAGCAGTTTATTGGGACAGGGGCTCAATCAGCCCCAGCATTTT.

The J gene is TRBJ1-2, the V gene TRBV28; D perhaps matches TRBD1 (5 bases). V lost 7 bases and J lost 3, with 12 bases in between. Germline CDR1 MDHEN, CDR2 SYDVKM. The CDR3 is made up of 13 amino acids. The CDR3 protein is CASTLGRDYGYTF. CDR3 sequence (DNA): TGTGCCAGCACCCTGGGCAGGGACTATGGCTACACCTTC.

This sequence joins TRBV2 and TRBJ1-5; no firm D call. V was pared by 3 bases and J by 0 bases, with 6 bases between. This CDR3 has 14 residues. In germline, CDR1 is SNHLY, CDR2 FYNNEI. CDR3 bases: TGTGCCAGCAGTGACAGGTATAGCAATCAGCCCCAGCATTTT. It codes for CASSDRYSNQPQHF.

CDR3 nucleotide sequence: TGTGCCAGCAGCCACGGTACGGATCCCGGGAGGATCTACTTC. This gives the protein CASSHGTDPGRIYF. The V gene is TRBV7-6, the J gene TRBJ2-7; 7 bases line up with TRBD2. The ends lost 5 bases at V and 13 bases at J; junction bases unmatched: 17. This CDR3 comprises 14 residues. Germline CDR1 SGHVS, CDR2 FNYEAQ.

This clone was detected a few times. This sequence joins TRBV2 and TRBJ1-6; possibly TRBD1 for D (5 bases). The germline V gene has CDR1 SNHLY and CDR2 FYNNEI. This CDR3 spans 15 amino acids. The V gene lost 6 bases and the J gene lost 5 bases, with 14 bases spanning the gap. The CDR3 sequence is CASRTLGGDNSPLHF. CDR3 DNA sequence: TGTGCCAGCAGGACCCTGGGGGGGGATAATTCACCCCTCCACTTT.

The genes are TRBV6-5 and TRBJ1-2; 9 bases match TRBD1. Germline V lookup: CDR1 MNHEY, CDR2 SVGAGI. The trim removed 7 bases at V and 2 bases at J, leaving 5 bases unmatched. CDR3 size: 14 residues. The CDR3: CASNDRGRNYGYTF. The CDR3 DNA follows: TGTGCCAGCAACGACAGGGGGAGGAACTATGGCTACACCTTC.

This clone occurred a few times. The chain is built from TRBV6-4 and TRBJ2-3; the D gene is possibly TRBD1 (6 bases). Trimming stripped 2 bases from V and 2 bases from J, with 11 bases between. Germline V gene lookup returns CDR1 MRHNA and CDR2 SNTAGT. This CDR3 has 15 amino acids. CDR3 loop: CASSDKQGPTDTQYF. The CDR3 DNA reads TGTGCCAGCAGTGACAAACAGGGACCCACAGATACGCAGTATTTT.